The 4 T cell receptor beta chains given below trace back to one sample, sequenced in a study of blood T cell repertoires in COVID-19 (dated by TCRdb to about 2020). The library was prepared using the immunoSEQ multiplex PCR assay. In TCRdb, the immuneACCESS table is reduced to in-frame sequences with V and J assigned. These tables do not hold every clone; where another copy was compared, an unresolved V gene accounts for under half, and the others remain unexplained. The sample table lists roughly 250,000 clones, about 89% of them with a count of one. The ten largest clones add up to around 9.1% of the sample. The sequenced material came from peripheral blood. These receptors were collected from a man aged 40-49 years who had recovered from COVID-19.

The chain joins TRBV13 to TRBJ2-1; 12 bases are a match to TRBD2. The J segment lost 6 bases and the V segment lost 1 base, leaving 4 bases of the junction unmatched. Germline CDR1 reads PRHDT; CDR2 reads FYEKMQ (reference sequence). This CDR3 is built from 16 residues. CDR3 protein: CASSLVRTSGVNEQFF. The CDR3 bases are TGTGCCAGCAGCTTAGTTCGGACTAGCGGGGTCAATGAGCAGTTCTTC.

CDR3 bases: TGTGCCAGCAGCCCTAGGGCCCCCGGGACAAGCTACGAGCAGTACTTC. Protein: CASSPRAPGTSYEQYF. The chain is built from TRBV9 and TRBJ2-7; D is possibly TRBD1 (6 bases). V gave up 4 bases and J gave up 3 bases, with 20 bases separating them. The CDR3 covers 16 residues. CDR1 and CDR2 (germline): SGDLS, YYNGEE.

V is TRBV2 and J is TRBJ2-3; 13 bases agree with TRBD2. V lost 6 bases to trimming and J lost 7 bases; unmatched junction nucleotides: 7. CDR1 is SNHLY and CDR2 is FYNNEI in the germline V gene. The CDR3 extends over 15 amino acids. CDR3 bases: TGTGCCAGCAGCCCGACTAGCGGGGGGACCAATACGCAGTATTTT. It is translated as CASSPTSGGTNTQYF.

The chain uses TRBV5-1 and TRBJ2-7; TRBD1 agrees at 9 bases. V lost 1 base and J lost 6; bases outside the gene matches: 8. CDR3 length: 15 amino acids. The germline V gene encodes CDR1 SGHRS and CDR2 YFSETQ. The chain's CDR3 is CASSLSLGQGGEQYF. CDR3 coding DNA: TGCGCCAGCAGCTTGAGTCTGGGACAGGGAGGCGAGCAGTACTTC.